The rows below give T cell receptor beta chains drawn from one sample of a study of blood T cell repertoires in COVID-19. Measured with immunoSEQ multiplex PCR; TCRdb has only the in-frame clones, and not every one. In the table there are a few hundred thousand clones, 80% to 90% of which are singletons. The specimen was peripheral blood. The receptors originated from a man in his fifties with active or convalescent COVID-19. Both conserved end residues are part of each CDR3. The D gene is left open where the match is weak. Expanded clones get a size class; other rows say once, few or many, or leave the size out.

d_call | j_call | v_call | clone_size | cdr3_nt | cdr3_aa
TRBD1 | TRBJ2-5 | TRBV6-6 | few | TGTGCCAGCACGGACAGGGGAAGAGAGACCCAGTACTTC | CASTDRGRETQYF
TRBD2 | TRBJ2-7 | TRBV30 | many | TGTGCCTGGAGGGACCGGTACCCCCGGCTAGCGGGAGGGGTCCAGCAGTACTTC | CAWRDRYPRLAGGVQQYF
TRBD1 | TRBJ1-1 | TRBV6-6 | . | TGTGCCAGCAGCCGACAGGGACTCACTGAAGCTTTCTTT | CASSRQGLTEAFF
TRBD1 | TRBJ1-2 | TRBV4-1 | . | TGCGCCAGCAGCCAAGGGACAGGGGAGGGCTATGGCTACACCTTC | CASSQGTGEGYGYTF
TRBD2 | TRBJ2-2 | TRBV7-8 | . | TGTGCCAGCAGCTTCGGGGGGGCGGTACAATGGACCGGGGAGCTGTTTTTT | CASSFGGAVQWTGELFF
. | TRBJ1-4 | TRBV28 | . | TGTGCCAGCAGGGCCAGTGGAGCTAATGAAAAACTGTTTTTT | CASRASGANEKLFF
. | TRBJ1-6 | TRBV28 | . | TGTGCCAGCAGTTCCCCGGGGACTCTAGAGTATAATTCACCCCTCCACTTT | CASSSPGTLEYNSPLHF
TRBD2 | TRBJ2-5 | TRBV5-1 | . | TGCGCCAGCAGCGCCGGGACTAGCGGGGAAGAGACCCAGTACTTC | CASSAGTSGEETQYF
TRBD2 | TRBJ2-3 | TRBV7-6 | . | TGTGCCAGCAGCTTAGCGAGTAGCGGGGGGGTCTCAGATACGCAGTATTTT | CASSLASSGGVSDTQYF
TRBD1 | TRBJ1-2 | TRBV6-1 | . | TGTGCCAGCAGTGAACCGGGACAGGAGAGGTATGGCTACACCTTC | CASSEPGQERYGYTF
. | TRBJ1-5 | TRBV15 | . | TGTGCCACCAGCAGCAGGCAGTATCTAAATCAGCCCCAGCATTTT | CATSSRQYLNQPQHF
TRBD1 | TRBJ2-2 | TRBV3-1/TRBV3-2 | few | TGTGCCAGCAGCCGACAGGGGGTGAACACCGGGGAGCTGTTTTTT | CASSRQGVNTGELFF
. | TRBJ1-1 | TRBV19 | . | TGTGCCAGTAGTATAAAGGGGCAGGGTGGGACTGAAGCTTTCTTT | CASSIKGQGGTEAFF
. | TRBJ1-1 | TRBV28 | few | TGTGCCAGCAGCAACAGGATGAACACTGAAGCTTTCTTT | CASSNRMNTEAFF
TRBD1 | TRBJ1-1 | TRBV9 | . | TGTGCCAGCAGCGGGGATCAGGGGGCGCGAAGAGCTTTCTTT | CASSGDQGARRAFF
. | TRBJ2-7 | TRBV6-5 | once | TGTGCCAGCAGCCAAGCGGGTCTCCCCTACGAGCAGTACTTC | CASSQAGLPYEQYF
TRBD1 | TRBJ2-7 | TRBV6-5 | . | TGTGCCAGCAGTTCCGGGACAGGGTCTGGGGAGCAGTACTTC | CASSSGTGSGEQYF
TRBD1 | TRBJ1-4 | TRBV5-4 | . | TGTGCCAGCAGCCAATCGACAGGGTTGGATGAAAAACTGTTTTTT | CASSQSTGLDEKLFF
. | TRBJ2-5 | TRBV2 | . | TGTGCCAGCAGTGAAGGCCCTATAGAGACCCAGTACTTC | CASSEGPIETQYF
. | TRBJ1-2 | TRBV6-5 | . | TGTGCCAGCAGTTCCCGCGGGGAGGATGGCTACACCTTC | CASSSRGEDGYTF
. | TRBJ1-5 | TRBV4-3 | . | TGCGCCAGCAGCCCCCGCCCAGGCCAGCCCCAGCATTTT | CASSPRPGQPQHF
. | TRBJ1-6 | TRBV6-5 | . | TGTGCCAGCAGTTCTCGGGACAACTCACCCCTCCACTTT | CASSSRDNSPLHF
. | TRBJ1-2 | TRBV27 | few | TGTGCCAGCAGCATGACAGGTAGCTATGGCTACACCTTC | CASSMTGSYGYTF
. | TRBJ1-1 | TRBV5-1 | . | TGCGCCAGCAGCTTGGTCGTCGGGGAAACTGAAGCTTTCTTT | CASSLVVGETEAFF
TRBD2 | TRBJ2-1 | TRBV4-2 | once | TGTGCCAGCAGCCGGACGACTAGCGGGGGGGGCTCCTACAATGAGCAGTTCTTC | CASSRTTSGGGSYNEQFF
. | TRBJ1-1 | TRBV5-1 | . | TGCGCCAGCAGCTCCTCGACACCCTCGGCTGAAGCTTTCTTT | CASSSSTPSAEAFF
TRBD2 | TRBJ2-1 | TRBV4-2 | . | TGTGCCAGCAGCAAAGGACTAGCCGGGGGAGATGAGCAGTTCTTC | CASSKGLAGGDEQFF
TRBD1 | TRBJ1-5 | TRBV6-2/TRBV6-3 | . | TGTGCCAGCAGTTACTCCGCGACAGGGGGCGTTGGGCAGCCCCAGCATTTT | CASSYSATGGVGQPQHF
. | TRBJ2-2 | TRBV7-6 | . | TGTGCCAGCAGCTTAGGGCAGGGGTCCACCGGGGAGCTGTTTTTT | CASSLGQGSTGELFF
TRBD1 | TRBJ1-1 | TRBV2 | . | TGTGCCAGCAGTTACCACAGGGGCGAGGGCACTGAAGCTTTCTTT | CASSYHRGEGTEAFF
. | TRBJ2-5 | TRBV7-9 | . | TGTGCCAGCACCCTGGGACTCCAAGAGACCCAGTACTTC | CASTLGLQETQYF
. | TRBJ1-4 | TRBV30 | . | TGTGCCTGGAGTACGGGGAACGGTGAAAAACTGTTTTTT | CAWSTGNGEKLFF
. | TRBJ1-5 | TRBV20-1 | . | TGCAGTGCTAGTGGGGGCTTGCAGCCCCAGCATTTT | CSASGGLQPQHF
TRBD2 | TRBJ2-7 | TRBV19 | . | TGTGCCAGTAGGACTAGCGGGACGTCCTACGAGCAGTACTTC | CASRTSGTSYEQYF
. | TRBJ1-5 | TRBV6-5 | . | TGTGCCAGCAATACAGGCCCTTATAGCAATCAGCCCCAGCATTTT | CASNTGPYSNQPQHF
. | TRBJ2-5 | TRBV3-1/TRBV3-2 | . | TGTGCCAGCAGCACCCCAGGGGCTAGCGGAGGTCAAGAGACCCAGTACTTC | CASSTPGASGGQETQYF
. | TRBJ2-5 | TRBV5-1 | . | TGCGCCAGCAGCACTCAAACGGGACTTCAAGAGACCCAGTACTTC | CASSTQTGLQETQYF
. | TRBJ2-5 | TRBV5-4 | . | TGTGCCAGCAGCGTCAGGGGATGGACAGCGGGGAAAGAGACCCAGTACTTC | CASSVRGWTAGKETQYF
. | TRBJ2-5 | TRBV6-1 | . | TGTGCCAGCAGTGAAGCTTCTCAGGGCCCCGGTTGGACCCAGTACTTC | CASSEASQGPGWTQYF
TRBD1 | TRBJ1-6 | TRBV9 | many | TGTGCCAGCGCTGGAGGGGGCGTCAATAATTCACCCCTCCACTTT | CASAGGGVNNSPLHF
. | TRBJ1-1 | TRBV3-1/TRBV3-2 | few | TGTGCCAGCAGCCTCGGGGGTATGAACACTGAAGCTTTCTTT | CASSLGGMNTEAFF
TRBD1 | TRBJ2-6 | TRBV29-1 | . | TGCAGCGTTGAGGGGACAGGTAACTCTGGGGCCAACGTCCTGACTTTC | CSVEGTGNSGANVLTF
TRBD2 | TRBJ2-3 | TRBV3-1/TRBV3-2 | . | TGTGCCAGCAGCCAACGCCAGCGGGGGGTCACAGATACGCAGTATTTT | CASSQRQRGVTDTQYF
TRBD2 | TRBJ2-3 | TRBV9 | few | TGTGCCAGCAGCGTAACCGGGAGGGCCCAGTCAGATACGCAGTATTTT | CASSVTGRAQSDTQYF
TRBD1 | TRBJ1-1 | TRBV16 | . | TGTGCCAGCAGCCAATATCTAGGGGGCGGAGAGGGGAACACTGAAGCTTTCTTT | CASSQYLGGGEGNTEAFF
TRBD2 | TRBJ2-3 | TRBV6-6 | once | TGTGCCAGCAGTCGACTTCACTCGGGGACTAGGAGCACAGATACGCAGTATTTT | CASSRLHSGTRSTDTQYF
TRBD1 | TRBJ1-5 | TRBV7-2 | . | TGTGCCAGCAGCTTTGGGACAGGGGGCAATCCCCAGCATTTT | CASSFGTGGNPQHF
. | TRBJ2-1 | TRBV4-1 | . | TGCGCCAGCAGCCAAGGGTCAGGGGCTAAGTACAATGAGCAGTTCTTC | CASSQGSGAKYNEQFF
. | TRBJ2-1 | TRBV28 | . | TGTGCCAGCAACACGGGACTTAATGTTCATGAGCAGTTCTTC | CASNTGLNVHEQFF
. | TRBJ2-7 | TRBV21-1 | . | TGTGCCAGCAGCAAAGTCGGGGCCGACAGGGGCTACGAGCAGTACTTC | CASSKVGADRGYEQYF
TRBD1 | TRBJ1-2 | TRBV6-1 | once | TGTGCCAGCAGTGAAGTGTGGGACAGTTATGGCTACACCTTC | CASSEVWDSYGYTF
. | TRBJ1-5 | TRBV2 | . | TGTGCCAGCAGTCCCAACGGGCAGGGGCAGCAGCCCCAGCATTTT | CASSPNGQGQQPQHF
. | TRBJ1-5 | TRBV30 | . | TGTGCCTGGAGTGTATGGACAGTCAATCAGCCCCAGCATTTT | CAWSVWTVNQPQHF
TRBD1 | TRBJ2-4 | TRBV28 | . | TGTGCCAGCAGTTTCGAACTTGACAGGGGCCTAGCCAAAAACATTCAGTACTTC | CASSFELDRGLAKNIQYF